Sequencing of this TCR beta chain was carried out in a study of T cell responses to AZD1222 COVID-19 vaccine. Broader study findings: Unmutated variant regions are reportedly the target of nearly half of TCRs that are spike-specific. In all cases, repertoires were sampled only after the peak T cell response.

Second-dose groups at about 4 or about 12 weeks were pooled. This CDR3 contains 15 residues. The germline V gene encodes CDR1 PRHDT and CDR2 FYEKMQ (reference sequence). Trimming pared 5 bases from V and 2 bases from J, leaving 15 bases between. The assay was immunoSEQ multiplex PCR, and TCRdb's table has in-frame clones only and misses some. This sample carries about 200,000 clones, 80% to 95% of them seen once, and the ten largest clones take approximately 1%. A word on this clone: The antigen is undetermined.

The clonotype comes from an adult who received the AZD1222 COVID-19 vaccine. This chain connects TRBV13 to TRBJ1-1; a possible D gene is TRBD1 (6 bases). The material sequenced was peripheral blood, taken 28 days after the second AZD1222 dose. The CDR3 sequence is CASSRGQRGNTEAFF. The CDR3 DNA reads TGTGCCAGCAGCCGAGGACAGAGGGGAAACACTGAAGCTTTCTTT.